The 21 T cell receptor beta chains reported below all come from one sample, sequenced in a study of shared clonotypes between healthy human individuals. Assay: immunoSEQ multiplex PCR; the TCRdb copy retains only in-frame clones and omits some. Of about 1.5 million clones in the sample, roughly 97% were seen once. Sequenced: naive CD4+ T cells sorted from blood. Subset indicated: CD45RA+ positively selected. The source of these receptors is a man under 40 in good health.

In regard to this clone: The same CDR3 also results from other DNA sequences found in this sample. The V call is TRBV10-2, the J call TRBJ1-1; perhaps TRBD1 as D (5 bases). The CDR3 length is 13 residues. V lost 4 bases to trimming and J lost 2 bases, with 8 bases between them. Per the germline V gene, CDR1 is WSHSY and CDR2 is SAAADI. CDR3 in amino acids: CASSVGTNTEAFF. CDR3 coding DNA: TGCGCCAGCAGTGTCGGGACCAACACTGAAGCTTTCTTT.

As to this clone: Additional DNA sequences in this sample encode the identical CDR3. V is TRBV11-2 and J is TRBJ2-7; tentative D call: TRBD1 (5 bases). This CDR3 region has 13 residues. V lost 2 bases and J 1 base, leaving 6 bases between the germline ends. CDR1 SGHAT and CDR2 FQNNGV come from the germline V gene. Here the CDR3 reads CASSLQGSYEQYF. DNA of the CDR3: TGTGCCAGCAGCTTACAGGGTTCCTACGAGCAGTACTTC.

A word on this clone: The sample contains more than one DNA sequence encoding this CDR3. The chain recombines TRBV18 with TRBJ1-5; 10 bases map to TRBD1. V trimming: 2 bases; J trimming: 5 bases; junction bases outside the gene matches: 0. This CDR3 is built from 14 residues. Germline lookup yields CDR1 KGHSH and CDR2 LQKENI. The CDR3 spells CASSPGTGDQPQHF. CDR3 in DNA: TGTGCCAGCTCACCAGGGACAGGGGATCAGCCCCAGCATTTT.

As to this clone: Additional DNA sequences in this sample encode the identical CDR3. CDR3 sequence: CASSLNTEAFF. CDR3 in DNA: TGTGCCAGCAGTTTGAACACTGAAGCTTTCTTT. V usage is TRBV11-2 and J usage is TRBJ1-1; D gene unclear. The CDR3 consists of 11 residues. Germline V gene lookup returns CDR1 SGHAT and CDR2 FQNNGV. Trimming cost V 6 bases and J 0 bases, with 2 bases left between them.

CDR3 protein: CASSVADLRQGGHEQYF. In DNA form, the CDR3 reads TGTGCCAGCAGCGTAGCTGATCTTCGACAGGGTGGGCACGAGCAGTACTTC. The chain recombines TRBV9 with TRBJ2-7; 7 bases fit TRBD1. The CDR3 consists of 17 residues. The V gene's germline CDR1 is SGDLS and CDR2 YYNGEE. The trim removed 0 bases at V and 5 bases at J, leaving 14 bases unmatched. The whole variable domain, filled in from reference TRBV9 and TRBJ2-7, reads DSGVTQTPKHLITATGQRVTLRCSPRSGDLSVYWYQQSLDQGLQFLIQYYNGEERAKGNILERFSAQQFPDLHSELNLSSLELGDSALYFCASSVADLRQGGHEQYFGPGTRLTVT.

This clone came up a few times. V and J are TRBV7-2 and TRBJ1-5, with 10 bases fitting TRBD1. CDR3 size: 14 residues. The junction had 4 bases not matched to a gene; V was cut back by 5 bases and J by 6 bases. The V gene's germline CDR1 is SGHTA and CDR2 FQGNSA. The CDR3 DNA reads TGTGCCAGCAGCCCAAGACAGGGGGCTCAGCCCCAGCATTTT. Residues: CASSPRQGAQPQHF.

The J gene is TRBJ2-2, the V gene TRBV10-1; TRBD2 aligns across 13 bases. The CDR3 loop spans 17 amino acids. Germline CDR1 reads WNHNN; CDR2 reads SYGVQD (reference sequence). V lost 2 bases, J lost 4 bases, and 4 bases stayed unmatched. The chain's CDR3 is CASSEPGLAGPTGELFF. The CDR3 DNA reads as TGCGCCAGCAGTGAGCCGGGACTAGCGGGACCCACCGGGGAGCTGTTTTTT.

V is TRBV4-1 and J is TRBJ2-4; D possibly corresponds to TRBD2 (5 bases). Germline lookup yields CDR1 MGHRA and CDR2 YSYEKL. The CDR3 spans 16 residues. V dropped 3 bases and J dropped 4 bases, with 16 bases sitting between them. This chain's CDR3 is CASSQAEGLPKNIQYF. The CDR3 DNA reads TGCGCCAGCAGCCAGGCCGAAGGACTCCCGAAAAACATTCAGTACTTC.

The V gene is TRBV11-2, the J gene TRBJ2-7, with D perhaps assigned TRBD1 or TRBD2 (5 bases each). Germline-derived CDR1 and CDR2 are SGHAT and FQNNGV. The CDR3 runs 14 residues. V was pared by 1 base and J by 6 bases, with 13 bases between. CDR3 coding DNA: TGTGCCAGCAGCTTAGTCCCGGGGCAGGTCGAGCAGTACTTC. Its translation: CASSLVPGQVEQYF.

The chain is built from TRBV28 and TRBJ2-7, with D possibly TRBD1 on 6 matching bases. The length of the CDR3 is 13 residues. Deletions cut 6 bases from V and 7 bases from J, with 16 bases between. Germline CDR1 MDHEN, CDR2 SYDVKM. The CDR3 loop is CASRSSGVGEQYF. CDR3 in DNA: TGTGCCAGCAGGTCCTCAGGGGTTGGGGAGCAGTACTTC.

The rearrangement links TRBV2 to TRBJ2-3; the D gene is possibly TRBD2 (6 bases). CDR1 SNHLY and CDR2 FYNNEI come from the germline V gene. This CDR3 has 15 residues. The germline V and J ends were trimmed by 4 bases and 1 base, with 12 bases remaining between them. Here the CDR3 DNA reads TGTGCCAGCAGTGTGGGAGGAGATGGCACAGATACGCAGTATTTT. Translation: CASSVGGDGTDTQYF.

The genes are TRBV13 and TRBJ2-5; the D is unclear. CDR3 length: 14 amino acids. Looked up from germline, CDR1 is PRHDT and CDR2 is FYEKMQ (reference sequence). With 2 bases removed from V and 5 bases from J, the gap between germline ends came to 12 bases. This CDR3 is CASSLTGPLETQYF. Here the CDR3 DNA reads TGTGCCAGCAGCTTAACTGGGCCACTTGAGACCCAGTACTTC.

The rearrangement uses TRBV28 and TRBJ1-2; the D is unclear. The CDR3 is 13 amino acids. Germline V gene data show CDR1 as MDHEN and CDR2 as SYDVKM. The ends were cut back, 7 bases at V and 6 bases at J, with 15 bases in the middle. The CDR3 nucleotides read TGTGCCAGCACCCAGAGGAGGGCTGATGGCTACACCTTC. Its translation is CASTQRRADGYTF.

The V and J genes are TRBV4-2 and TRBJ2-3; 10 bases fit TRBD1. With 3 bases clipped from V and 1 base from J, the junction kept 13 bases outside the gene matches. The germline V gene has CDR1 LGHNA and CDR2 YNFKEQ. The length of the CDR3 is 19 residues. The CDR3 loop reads CASSHQGQGGGQGTDTQYF. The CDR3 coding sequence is TGTGCCAGCAGCCATCAAGGACAGGGGGGAGGTCAAGGCACAGATACGCAGTATTTT.

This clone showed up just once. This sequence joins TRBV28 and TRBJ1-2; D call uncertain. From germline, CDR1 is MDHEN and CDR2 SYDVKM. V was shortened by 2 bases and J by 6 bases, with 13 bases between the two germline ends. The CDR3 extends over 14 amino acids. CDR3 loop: CASSLGFSEDGYTF. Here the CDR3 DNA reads TGTGCCAGCAGTTTAGGGTTTTCGGAAGATGGCTACACCTTC.

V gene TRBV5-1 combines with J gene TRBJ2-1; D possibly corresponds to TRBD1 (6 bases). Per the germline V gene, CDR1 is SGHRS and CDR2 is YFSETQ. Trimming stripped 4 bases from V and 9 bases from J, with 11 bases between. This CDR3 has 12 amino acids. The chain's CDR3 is CASSVPQGEQFF. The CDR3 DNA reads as TGCGCCAGCAGCGTACCACAGGGTGAGCAGTTCTTC.

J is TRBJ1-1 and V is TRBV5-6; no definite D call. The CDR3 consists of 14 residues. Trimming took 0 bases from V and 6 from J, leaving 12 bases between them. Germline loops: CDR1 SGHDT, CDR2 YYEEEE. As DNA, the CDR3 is TGTGCCAGCAGCTTGGCGCAGATGAAAGCTGAAGCTTTCTTT. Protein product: CASSLAQMKAEAFF.

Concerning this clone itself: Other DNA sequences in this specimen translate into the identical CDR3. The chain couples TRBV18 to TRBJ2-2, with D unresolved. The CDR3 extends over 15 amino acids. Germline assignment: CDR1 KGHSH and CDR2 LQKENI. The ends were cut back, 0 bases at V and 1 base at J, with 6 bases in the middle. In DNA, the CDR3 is TGTGCCAGCTCACCACCTAGCAGGAACACCGGGGAGCTGTTTTTT. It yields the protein CASSPPSRNTGELFF.

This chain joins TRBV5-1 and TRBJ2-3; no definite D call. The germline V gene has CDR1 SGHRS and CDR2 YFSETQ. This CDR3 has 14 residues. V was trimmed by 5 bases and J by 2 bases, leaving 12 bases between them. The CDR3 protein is CASSISGPTDTQYF. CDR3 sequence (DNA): TGCGCCAGCAGTATTTCAGGCCCCACAGATACGCAGTATTTT.

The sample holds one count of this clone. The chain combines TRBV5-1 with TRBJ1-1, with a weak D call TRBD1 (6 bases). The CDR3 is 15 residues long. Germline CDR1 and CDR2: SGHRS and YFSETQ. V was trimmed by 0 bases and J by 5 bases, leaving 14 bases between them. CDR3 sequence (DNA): TGCGCCAGCAGCTTGGATACAGGGATTAATACTGAAGCTTTCTTT. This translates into CASSLDTGINTEAFF.

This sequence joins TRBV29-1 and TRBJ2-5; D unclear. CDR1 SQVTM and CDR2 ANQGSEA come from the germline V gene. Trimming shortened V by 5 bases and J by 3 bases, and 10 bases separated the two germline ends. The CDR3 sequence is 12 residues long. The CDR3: CSVFKGEETQYF. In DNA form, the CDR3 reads TGCAGCGTTTTTAAGGGCGAAGAGACCCAGTACTTC.